These T cell receptor beta chains were read from a single sample in a study of identical twins. TCRdb re-called the 5' RACE reads through MiXCR, storing one row per CDR3 protein. The sample yields 350,000 or so distinct CDR3 sequences, approximately 8.8% seen once. Sample: naive T cells sorted from blood. Source of these receptors: a woman aged 45-60 years in good health. Both conserved end residues are part of each CDR3. Each record gives: J gene, V gene, clone size, D gene, CDR3 protein, CDR3 DNA. The D gene is left open where the match is weak. Size values are once, few and many counts, or a class for expanded clones, and some rows have none.

j_gene: TRBJ2-6; v_gene: TRBV7-9; abundance: few; d_gene: -; CDR3aa: CASRPRGATGANVLTF; CDR3nt: TGTGCCAGCAGGCCTCGAGGAGCAACTGGGGCCAACGTCCTGACTTTC
j_gene: TRBJ2-3; v_gene: TRBV5-1; abundance: few; d_gene: TRBD2; CDR3aa: CASSLEAGANTDTQYF; CDR3nt: TGCGCCAGCAGCTTGGAAGCGGGGGCGAACACAGATACGCAGTATTTT
j_gene: TRBJ1-1; v_gene: TRBV9; abundance: -; d_gene: -; CDR3aa: CASSVQATNTEAFF; CDR3nt: TGTGCCAGCAGCGTACAGGCAACGAACACTGAAGCTTTCTTT
j_gene: TRBJ1-2; v_gene: TRBV5-1; abundance: -; d_gene: -; CDR3aa: CASSFRQGYGYTF; CDR3nt: TGCGCCAGCAGCTTCCGGCAGGGTTATGGCTACACCTTC
j_gene: TRBJ2-1; v_gene: TRBV20-1; abundance: -; d_gene: TRBD2; CDR3aa: CSASPPGLISGRDEQFF; CDR3nt: TGCAGTGCTAGCCCCCCAGGGTTAATTAGCGGGAGAGATGAGCAGTTCTTC
j_gene: TRBJ1-4; v_gene: TRBV5-5; abundance: many; d_gene: -; CDR3aa: CASSSVGEGWIF; CDR3nt: TGTGCCAGCAGCTCCGTGGGGGAAGGGTGGATTTTT
j_gene: TRBJ2-3; v_gene: TRBV12-3/TRBV12-4; abundance: many; d_gene: -; CDR3aa: CASSWTDTQYF; CDR3nt: TGTGCCAGCAGTTGGACAGATACGCAGTATTTT
j_gene: TRBJ1-1; v_gene: TRBV6-2/TRBV6-3; abundance: few; d_gene: TRBD1; CDR3aa: CASSFGQGFAEAFF; CDR3nt: TGTGCCAGCAGCTTCGGACAGGGGTTCGCTGAAGCTTTCTTT
j_gene: TRBJ2-5; v_gene: TRBV20-1; abundance: many; d_gene: -; CDR3aa: CSAREPGRGETQYF; CDR3nt: TGCAGTGCTAGAGAGCCAGGGAGGGGGGAGACCCAGTACTTC
j_gene: TRBJ2-7; v_gene: TRBV10-1; abundance: -; d_gene: -; CDR3aa: CASRDSGSYEQYF; CDR3nt: TGCGCCAGCAGGGACAGCGGCTCCTACGAGCAGTACTTC
j_gene: TRBJ2-1; v_gene: TRBV5-6; abundance: -; d_gene: -; CDR3aa: CASSLYGEYNEQFF; CDR3nt: TGTGCCAGCAGCTTATATGGGGAGTACAATGAGCAGTTCTTC
j_gene: TRBJ2-2; v_gene: TRBV23-1; abundance: once; d_gene: TRBD2; CDR3aa: CASSLSAGGSLGELFF; CDR3nt: TGCGCCAGCAGTCTCTCTGCCGGCGGGAGCTTGGGGGAGCTGTTTTTT
j_gene: TRBJ2-7; v_gene: TRBV3-1; abundance: few; d_gene: -; CDR3aa: CASSLWTNSYEQYF; CDR3nt: TGTGCCAGTTCCCTGTGGACTAACTCCTACGAGCAGTACTTC
j_gene: TRBJ2-4; v_gene: TRBV20-1; abundance: few; d_gene: -; CDR3aa: CSAKAVESKNIQYF; CDR3nt: TGCAGTGCTAAAGCAGTCGAGTCCAAAAACATTCAGTACTTC
j_gene: TRBJ1-5; v_gene: TRBV12-3/TRBV12-4; abundance: many; d_gene: -; CDR3aa: CASSLTVNQPQHF; CDR3nt: TGTGCCAGCAGTTTGACAGTCAATCAGCCCCAGCATTTT
j_gene: TRBJ2-6; v_gene: TRBV12-3/TRBV12-4; abundance: few; d_gene: -; CDR3aa: CAIHELSGANVLTF; CDR3nt: TGTGCCATCCACGAACTCTCTGGGGCCAACGTCCTGACTTTC
j_gene: TRBJ2-2; v_gene: TRBV9; abundance: few; d_gene: -; CDR3aa: CASSVVGATGELFF; CDR3nt: TGTGCCAGCAGCGTAGTCGGCGCTACCGGGGAGCTGTTTTTT
j_gene: TRBJ2-1; v_gene: TRBV7-2; abundance: few; d_gene: TRBD2; CDR3aa: CASSLASRLAGGPGHNEQFF; CDR3nt: TGTGCCAGCAGCTTAGCGTCAAGACTAGCGGGAGGGCCGGGCCACAATGAGCAGTTCTTC
j_gene: TRBJ2-1; v_gene: TRBV20-1; abundance: -; d_gene: -; CDR3aa: CSARGFQSNEQFF; CDR3nt: TGCAGTGCTAGAGGTTTTCAAAGCAATGAGCAGTTCTTC
j_gene: TRBJ2-1; v_gene: TRBV20-1; abundance: -; d_gene: TRBD2; CDR3aa: CSATKTSGRINEQFF; CDR3nt: TGCAGTGCCACCAAGACTAGCGGGAGGATTAATGAGCAGTTCTTC
j_gene: TRBJ2-2; v_gene: TRBV7-9; abundance: many; d_gene: TRBD1; CDR3aa: CASSNPDRVGITGELFF; CDR3nt: TGTGCCAGCAGCAACCCCGACAGGGTGGGAATCACCGGGGAGCTGTTTTTT
j_gene: TRBJ2-5; v_gene: TRBV20-1; abundance: -; d_gene: TRBD2; CDR3aa: CSAFLLAGVQETQYF; CDR3nt: TGCAGTGCTTTCCTACTAGCGGGAGTACAAGAGACCCAGTACTTC
j_gene: TRBJ1-2; v_gene: TRBV11-3; abundance: many; d_gene: TRBD1; CDR3aa: CASSSKGGTGGVF; CDR3nt: TGTGCCAGCAGCTCCAAGGGCGGGACAGGGGGTGTCTTC
j_gene: TRBJ2-2; v_gene: TRBV7-6; abundance: -; d_gene: -; CDR3aa: CASSKDTYTGELFF; CDR3nt: TGTGCCAGCAGCAAGGACACCTACACCGGGGAGCTGTTTTTT
j_gene: TRBJ2-2; v_gene: TRBV12-3/TRBV12-4; abundance: few; d_gene: -; CDR3aa: CASSSIRTGELFF; CDR3nt: TGTGCCAGCAGTTCCATCCGCACCGGGGAGCTGTTTTTT
j_gene: TRBJ1-1; v_gene: TRBV7-8; abundance: few; d_gene: -; CDR3aa: CASSLFRTENTEAFF; CDR3nt: TGTGCCAGCAGCTTATTTCGGACGGAGAACACTGAAGCTTTCTTT
j_gene: TRBJ2-5; v_gene: TRBV3-1; abundance: few; d_gene: -; CDR3aa: CASSQNGGIQETQYF; CDR3nt: TGTGCCAGCAGCCAAAATGGGGGTATCCAAGAGACCCAGTACTTC
j_gene: TRBJ2-1; v_gene: TRBV15; abundance: many; d_gene: -; CDR3aa: CATSILRRFSYNEQFF; CDR3nt: TGTGCCACCAGCATCTTGCGACGATTCTCCTACAATGAGCAGTTCTTC
j_gene: TRBJ2-1; v_gene: TRBV12-3/TRBV12-4; abundance: many; d_gene: -; CDR3aa: CASSFPEGEQFF; CDR3nt: TGTGCCAGCAGTTTCCCTGAAGGTGAGCAGTTCTTC
j_gene: TRBJ2-1; v_gene: TRBV6-6; abundance: -; d_gene: -; CDR3aa: CASSYSHLTYNEQFF; CDR3nt: TGTGCCAGCAGTTACTCCCATCTAACCTACAATGAGCAGTTCTTC
j_gene: TRBJ2-1; v_gene: TRBV20-1; abundance: -; d_gene: TRBD1; CDR3aa: CSARVGGQGSNEQFF; CDR3nt: TGCAGTGCTAGAGTCGGCGGACAGGGTTCCAATGAGCAGTTCTTC
j_gene: TRBJ2-5; v_gene: TRBV2; abundance: once; d_gene: -; CDR3aa: CASSPPGQSETQYF; CDR3nt: TGTGCCAGCAGTCCCCCCGGACAGTCGGAGACCCAGTACTTC
j_gene: TRBJ2-4; v_gene: TRBV7-9; abundance: -; d_gene: -; CDR3aa: CASSMAGAEENIQYF; CDR3nt: TGTGCCAGCAGCATGGCAGGGGCTGAGGAAAACATTCAGTACTTC
j_gene: TRBJ1-4; v_gene: TRBV29-1; abundance: -; d_gene: -; CDR3aa: CSVDWVGVGEKLFF; CDR3nt: TGCAGCGTTGATTGGGTAGGGGTGGGTGAAAAACTGTTTTTT
j_gene: TRBJ2-1; v_gene: TRBV10-2; abundance: -; d_gene: -; CDR3aa: CASSEGAGIYNEQFF; CDR3nt: TGCGCCAGCAGTGAGGGCGCGGGGATCTACAATGAGCAGTTCTTC